This TCR beta chain was profiled in a study of early T cells in non-severe SARS-CoV-2 infection (dated by TCRdb to the early 2020s). Concerning the study at large: Because TCR sequencing relied on bulk RNA taken from unsorted whole blood, pairing of alpha and beta chains was not possible.

What the work shows at the level of the full study, not this receptor alone: VDJdb matching was skewed toward anti-spike CD8 responses, so virus-specific expansions were likely underestimated and private and CD4 specificities were missed.

This was a case-control study nested in a cohort of healthcare workers in London, UK, who had nasopharyngeal swab PCR tests and blood samples taken every week. Healthcare workers were recruited during the week of the UK lockdown, between 23 and 31 March 2020, and followed weekly for up to roughly 16 weeks. CDR1 and CDR2 are drawn from the germline V gene: SGHVS, FNYEAQ. The CDR3 measures 16 amino acids from cysteine to phenylalanine. This entry keeps only the CDR3 DNA: 48 bases, framed from base 1. Trimming removed 4 bases from V and 2 bases from J, leaving 15 bases between the germline ends. Ten or more counts support this clonotype. The antigen it binds to is not known. Per-nucleotide qualities are absent, and no much larger clonotype sits a single base away. Receptor libraries were prepared by 5' RACE. The listed sequencing device is NextSeq 500. The TCR library protocol attached unique molecular identifiers to individual cDNA molecules to correct for sequencing error and PCR bias. Sequencing covered both TCR alpha and beta chains, and within each sample the abundances of alpha and beta sequences were tightly co-correlated. The original methods were these. V gene, J gene and CDR3 annotation of TCR sequences was performed with Decombinator V4. TCRs were defined as expanded if a significant change between any two time points was detected under a Poisson model with p below 0.0001. TCR abundances were normalised to the total number of TCRs sequenced per sample and were expressed as counts per million. TRAV1-2 paired with TRAJ12, TRAJ20 or TRAJ33 defined MAIT TCRs, while TRAV10 paired with TRAJ18 defined iNKT TCRs. VDJdb, accessed 1 November 2021, was searched for CMV, EBV and SARS-CoV-2 annotated TCRs, with TCRs annotated for multiple antigens excluded. Clones were called with MiXCR by TCRdb after fastp trimmed the public reads at Q25, and only in-frame beta chains were retained. Identical CDR3 proteins give one entry, which carries the most common genes and DNA. TCRdb, not the original authors, processed these V and J calls. Within this sample are about 30,000 distinct CDR3 sequences, with approximately 5.3% of them counted one time only. The ten largest clones take up more than 4.5% of the sample.

Recombination linked TRBV7-6 to TRBJ1-3; the D segment could be TRBD1, given 5 matching bases. Sequenced: whole blood. The source of this sequence is an adult who was a healthcare worker with PCR-confirmed SARS-CoV-2 infection or an uninfected control (not recorded which). The base sequence is TGTGCCAGCAGCTCTGAAGTCGGGGGGACTGGAAACACCATATATTTT. It specifies CASSSEVGGTGNTIYF.